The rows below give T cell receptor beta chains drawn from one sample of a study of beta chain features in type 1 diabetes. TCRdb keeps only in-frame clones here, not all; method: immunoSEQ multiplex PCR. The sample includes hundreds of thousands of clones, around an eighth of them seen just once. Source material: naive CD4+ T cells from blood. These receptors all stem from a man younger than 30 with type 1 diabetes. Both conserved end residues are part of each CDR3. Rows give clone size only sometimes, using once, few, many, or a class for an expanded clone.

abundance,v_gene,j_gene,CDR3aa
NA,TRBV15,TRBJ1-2,CAIRGQDSGYTF
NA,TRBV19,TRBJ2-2,CASSIVVGLAGTGELFF
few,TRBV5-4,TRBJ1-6,CASSLGAAFYNSPLHF
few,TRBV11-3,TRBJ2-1,CASSLGKTSGGHEQFF
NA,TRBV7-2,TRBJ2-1,CASSSGQGAGEQFF
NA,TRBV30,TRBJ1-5,CAWSVLTGSNQPQHF
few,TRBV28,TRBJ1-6,CASNTAGGGNSPLHF
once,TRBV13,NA,CASSPRLSSYEQYF
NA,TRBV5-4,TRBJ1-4,CASSRTVNEKLFF
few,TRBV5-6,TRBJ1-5,CASSLGQGQPQHF
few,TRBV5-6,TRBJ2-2,CASSQGRQVITGELFF
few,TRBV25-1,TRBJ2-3,CASSDPGTDTQYF
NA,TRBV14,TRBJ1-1,CASSQEVVGQRWENTEAFF
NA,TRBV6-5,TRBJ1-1,CASSPGNRAFF
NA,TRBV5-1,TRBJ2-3,CASSRAGWERRADTQYF
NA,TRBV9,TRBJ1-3,CASSVGSSGNTIYF
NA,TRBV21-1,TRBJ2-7,CASSKGLKPYEQYF
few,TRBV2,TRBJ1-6,CASRGTGKGSPLHF
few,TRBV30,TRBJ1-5,CAWSGAVSNQPQHF
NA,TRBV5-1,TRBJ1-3,CASSVAADLGNTIYF
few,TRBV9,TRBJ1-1,CASSVNTGLRGEAFF
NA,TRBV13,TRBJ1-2,CASSPYLGGGDYGYTF
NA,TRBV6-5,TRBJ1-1,CASSYQQGGTEAFF
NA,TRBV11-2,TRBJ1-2,CASSTPRGRATNYGYTF
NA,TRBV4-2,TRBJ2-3,CASSQDQGVTDTQYF
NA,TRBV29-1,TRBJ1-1,CSADPRGIATEAFF
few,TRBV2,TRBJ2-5,CASSDLEGETQYF
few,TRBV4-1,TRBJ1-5,CASSQEGARSNQPQHF
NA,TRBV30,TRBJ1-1,CAWSGVGAAFF
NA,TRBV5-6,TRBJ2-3,CASSFRLAGASSTDTQYF
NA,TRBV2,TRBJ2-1,CASGYNEQFF
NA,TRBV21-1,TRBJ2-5,CASSKLRNRAFTIETQYF
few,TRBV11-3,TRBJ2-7,CASSLRDTFFFYYEQYF
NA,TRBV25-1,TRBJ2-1,CASSGFPEGYNEQFF
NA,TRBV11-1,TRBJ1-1,CASSLEDWNTEAFF
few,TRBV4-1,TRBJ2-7,CASSQEELGLAPGEQYF
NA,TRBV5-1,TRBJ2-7,CASTGGSGSYEQYF
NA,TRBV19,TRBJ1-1,CASSVGWSNTEAFF
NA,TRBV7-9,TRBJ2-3,CASSLGLGTDTQYF
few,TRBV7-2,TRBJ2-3,CASSLEGAYTQYF
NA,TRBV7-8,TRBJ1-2,CASSFHDRGLYGYTF
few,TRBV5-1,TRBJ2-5,CASSLGGNWETQYF